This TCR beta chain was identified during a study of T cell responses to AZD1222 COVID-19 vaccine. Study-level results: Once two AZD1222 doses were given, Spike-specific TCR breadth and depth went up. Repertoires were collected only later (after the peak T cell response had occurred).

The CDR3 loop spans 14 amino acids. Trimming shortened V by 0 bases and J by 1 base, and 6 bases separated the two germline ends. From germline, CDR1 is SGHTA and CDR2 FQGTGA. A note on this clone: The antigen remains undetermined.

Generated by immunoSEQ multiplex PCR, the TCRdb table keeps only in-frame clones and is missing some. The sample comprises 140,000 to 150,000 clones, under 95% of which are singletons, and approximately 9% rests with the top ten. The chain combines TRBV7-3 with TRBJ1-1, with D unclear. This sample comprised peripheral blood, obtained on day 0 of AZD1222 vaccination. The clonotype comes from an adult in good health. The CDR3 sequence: CASSLTGGNTEAFF. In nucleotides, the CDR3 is TGTGCCAGCAGCTTAACGGGAGGGAACACTGAAGCTTTCTTT.